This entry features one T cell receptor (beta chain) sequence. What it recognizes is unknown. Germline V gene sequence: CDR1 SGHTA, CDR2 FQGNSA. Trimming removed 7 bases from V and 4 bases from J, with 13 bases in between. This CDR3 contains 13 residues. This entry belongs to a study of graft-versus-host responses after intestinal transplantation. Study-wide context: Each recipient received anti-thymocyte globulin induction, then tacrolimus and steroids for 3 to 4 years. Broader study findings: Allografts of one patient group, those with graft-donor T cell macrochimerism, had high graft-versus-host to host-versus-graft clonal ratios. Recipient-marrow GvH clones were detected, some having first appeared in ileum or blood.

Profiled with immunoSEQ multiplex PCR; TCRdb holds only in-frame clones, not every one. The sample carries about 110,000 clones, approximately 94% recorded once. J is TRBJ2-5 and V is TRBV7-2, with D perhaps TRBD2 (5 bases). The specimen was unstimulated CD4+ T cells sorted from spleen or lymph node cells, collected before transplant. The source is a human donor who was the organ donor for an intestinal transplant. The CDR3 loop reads CASTQGGRETQYF. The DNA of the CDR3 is TGTGCCAGCACCCAAGGAGGTAGAGAGACCCAGTACTTC.